These 2 T cell receptor beta chains came from one sample sequenced in a study of T cells in Graves' hyperthyroidism and ophthalmopathy. TCR beta CDR3 region amplification was performed from RNA transcripts. Primed by the HTBI set, a first-round RT-PCR was run on the TCR CDR3. In TCRdb, the multiplex PCR reads were re-called with MiXCR into one record per CDR3 protein. The sample includes under 250,000 distinct CDR3 sequences, 17% seen only once; the top ten take 50%. Sequencing used blood. These receptors all stem from a man between 50 and 59 years old with Graves' hyperthyroidism.

This clonotype was counted at least ten times. The chain links TRBV30 to TRBJ2-7; 7 positions agree with TRBD1. The CDR3 has 16 amino acids. V lost 6 bases, J lost 1 base, and 15 bases stayed unmatched. Per germline, CDR1 GTSNPN and CDR2 SVGIG (reference sequence). The CDR3: CACEGGTASPSYEQYF. In DNA, the CDR3 is TGTGCCTGCGAGGGTGGGACAGCGTCCCCTTCCTACGAGCAGTACTTC.

This rearrangement joins TRBV7-6 to TRBJ2-1; 11 positions agree with TRBD2. The CDR3 loop spans 16 amino acids. Germline CDR1 and CDR2: SGHVS and FNYEAQ. V lost 3 bases and J lost 8; bases outside the gene matches: 9. CDR3 region: CASSLPSGGRSDEQFF. CDR3 in DNA: TGTGCCAGCAGCTTGCCTAGCGGGGGGAGGTCCGATGAGCAGTTCTTC.